This T cell receptor beta chain was recorded in a study of blood T cells in healthy people across ages. To note about this clonotype: Its antigen is not known.

Study-level results: Age showed a roughly linear inverse relationship with TCR beta diversity per million T cells.

Alongside a J-beta primer mix, a sample-barcoded 5' primer served in a second PCR lasting about 7 to 11 cycles. TCRdb used MiXCR to reprocess the 5' RACE reads, holding one entry per CDR3 protein. The sample has 1.5 million to 2 million distinct CDR3 sequences, about 39% seen once. Each of the donors had about 9.9 milliliters of peripheral blood drawn into EDTA-treated Vacutainer tubes. This CDR3 region has 13 residues. V shed 3 bases and J shed 8 bases, with 10 bases lying between them. Germline CDR1 KGHDR, CDR2 SFDVKD. This receptor was obtained from a human donor in good health. Specimen: blood. This chain uses TRBV24-1 with TRBJ2-1; unclear D gene. CDR3 residues: CATSDRHVDEQFF. The CDR3 DNA reads as TGTGCCACCAGTGATAGGCATGTCGATGAGCAGTTCTTC.